One and the same sample provided the 18 T cell receptor beta chains below, sequenced in a study of T-cell memory formation after mild COVID-19 (dated by TCRdb to about 2021). Library preparation was by 5' RACE. TCRdb lists the instrument as Illumina NovaSeq 6000. In TCRdb, the public reads were trimmed at Q25 with fastp and aligned with MiXCR, with productive beta chains retained. Here each entry gathers all rows of one CDR3 protein and keeps the most common genes and DNA. This sample comprises fewer than 200,000 distinct CDR3 sequences, about 18% of them detected only once. The ten largest clonotypes hold 3% to 4% of the sample. The material sequenced was PBMCs or a T cell subset sorted from them (not recorded which). The receptors were gathered from a man younger than 30 who had mild COVID-19 (a few samples of this study predate the infection). The sample titles of this study are shuffled in the database, so cell type and time point are left out; the donor was told from shared clones.

This clonotype was seen a few times. V usage is TRBV5-5 and J usage is TRBJ1-1; 9 bases align to TRBD1. V lost 1 base and J lost 0; bases outside the gene matches: 1. Germline CDR1 and CDR2: SGHKS and YYEKEE (reference sequence). This CDR3 has 15 residues. The CDR3, as DNA: TGTGCCAGCAGCTTGACAGGGGGCCTGAACACTGAAGCTTTCTTT. Its protein is CASSLTGGLNTEAFF. Full variable domain (rest looked up from reference TRBV5-5 and TRBJ1-1): DAGVTQSPTHLIKTRGQQVTLRCSPISGHKSVSWYQQVLGQGPQFIFQYYEKEERGRGNFPDRFSARQFPNYSSELNVNALLLGDSALYLCASSLTGGLNTEAFFGQGTRLTVV.

This clonotype has just a few counts. The chain couples TRBV3-1 to TRBJ2-5; weak D call: TRBD2 (5 bases). This CDR3 is 15 amino acids long. Trimming pared 4 bases from V and 7 bases from J, leaving 19 bases between. The germline V gene has CDR1 LGHDT and CDR2 YNNKEL (reference sequence). The CDR3 here is CASSRPTPRARTQYF. CDR3 DNA: TGTGCCAGCAGCCGACCGACCCCGAGGGCTAGGACCCAGTACTTC.

This clonotype has at least ten counts. The chain couples TRBV6-1 to TRBJ1-1, with no clear D. This CDR3 comprises 13 residues. Germline lookup yields CDR1 MNHNS and CDR2 SASEGT. V lost 1 base and J lost 5, with 8 bases in between. CDR3 in amino acids: CASSEVYGTEAFF. Here the CDR3 DNA reads TGTGCCAGCAGTGAAGTGTACGGGACTGAAGCTTTCTTT.

The table lists this clonotype with a few counts. This chain connects TRBV5-6 to TRBJ1-1; the D gene is possibly TRBD1 (6 bases). Trimming stripped 2 bases from V and 3 bases from J, with 14 bases between. This CDR3 has 15 amino acids. Germline CDR1 reads SGHDT; CDR2 reads YYEEEE. Here the CDR3 DNA reads TGTGCCAGCAGCTTAAGGACAGCTACTTACACTGAAGCTTTCTTT. Residues: CASSLRTATYTEAFF.

The V gene is TRBV2, the J gene TRBJ2-7; TRBD1 matches 8 bases. This CDR3 is built from 13 residues. Germline CDR1 SNHLY, CDR2 FYNNEI. V lost 7 bases, J lost 6 bases, and 8 bases stayed unmatched. The CDR3 nucleotides read TGTGCCAGCACGCGACAGGGGTCGAGCGAGCAGTACGTC. Amino acid sequence: CASTRQGSSEQYV.

This clonotype turned up a few times. The rearrangement uses TRBV2 and TRBJ2-1, with D maybe TRBD1 (7 bases). The germline V gene has CDR1 SNHLY and CDR2 FYNNEI. V was pared by 6 bases and J by 5 bases, with 17 bases between. CDR3 length: 15 amino acids. CDR3 residues: CASSSRQGGHNEQFF. CDR3 nucleotide sequence: TGTGCCAGCAGCTCGCGACAGGGAGGTCACAATGAGCAGTTCTTC.

Many counts were recorded for this clonotype. The chain joins TRBV7-3 to TRBJ2-5; the D call may be TRBD1 or TRBD2 (6 bases each). V lost 6 bases and J lost 5, with 13 bases in between. Germline V gene lookup returns CDR1 SGHTA and CDR2 FQGTGA. The CDR3 is made up of 13 amino acids. CDR3: CASSLQGRETQYF. The CDR3, as DNA: TGTGCCAGCAGTTTGCAGGGGAGGGAGACCCAGTACTTC.

This clonotype was seen at least ten times. The chain uses TRBV28 and TRBJ2-3, with TRBD2 matching 10 bases. Losses at the gene ends were 5 bases for V and 2 bases for J; bases not matched to a gene: 4. CDR1 is MDHEN and CDR2 is SYDVKM in the germline V gene. There are 15 residues in the CDR3. The CDR3 is CASSLAGANTDTQYF. CDR3 bases: TGTGCCAGCAGTCTAGCGGGGGCCAACACAGATACGCAGTATTTT.

This clonotype was seen only a few times. The gene calls are TRBV6-5 and TRBJ2-6; D gene unclear. Germline CDR1 MNHEY, CDR2 SVGAGI. CDR3 length: 14 residues. V lost 6 bases and J lost 0, with 6 bases in between. The DNA for the CDR3 is TGTGCCAGCAGGAAACTCTCTGGGGCCAACGTCCTGACTTTC. Residues: CASRKLSGANVLTF.

This clonotype was observed a handful of times. This chain connects TRBV6-5 to TRBJ2-1; D gene uncertain. Germline CDR1 MNHEY, CDR2 SVGAGI. The V gene lost 4 bases and the J gene lost 7 bases, with 11 bases spanning the gap. CDR3 length equals 13 residues. CDR3 in amino acids: CASSSRRSNEQFF. CDR3 coding DNA: TGTGCCAGCAGTTCACGACGATCGAATGAGCAGTTCTTC.

This clonotype occurred many times. The rearrangement uses TRBV5-1 and TRBJ2-2; D is possibly TRBD1 (6 bases). V lost 1 base to trimming and J lost 2 bases, with 9 bases between them. Per germline, CDR1 SGHRS and CDR2 YFSETQ. CDR3 size: 15 residues. The CDR3 bases are TGCGCCAGCAGCTTGCCACAGGGAAACACCGGGGAGCTGTTTTTT. It translates to CASSLPQGNTGELFF.

This clonotype was seen a handful of times. This chain links TRBV20-1 with TRBJ2-1, with D unresolved. The CDR3 has 11 amino acids. V lost 6 bases and J 5 bases, leaving 8 bases between the germline ends. CDR1 DFQATT and CDR2 SNEGSKA come from the germline V gene (reference sequence). CDR3 region: CSASKNNEQFF. CDR3 bases: TGCAGTGCGAGTAAGAACAATGAGCAGTTCTTC.

There are a few counts of this clonotype. V usage is TRBV20-1 and J usage is TRBJ2-5, with 7 nucleotides matching TRBD1. The V and J ends lost 4 bases and 5 bases, in that order; junction bases with no gene match: 10. This CDR3 spans 14 amino acids. Per germline, CDR1 DFQATT and CDR2 SNEGSKA (reference sequence). This CDR3 is CSAITRGGWETQYF. Written as DNA, the CDR3 is TGCAGTGCTATTACGAGAGGGGGCTGGGAGACCCAGTACTTC.

This clonotype was seen at least ten times. The V and J genes are TRBV12-3 or TRBV12-4 and TRBJ2-2; tentatively, D is TRBD1 or TRBD2 (6 bases each). V was clipped by 7 bases and J by 0 bases, with 12 bases between them. The CDR3 is made up of 15 amino acids. The CDR3 here is CASTLGGPNTGELFF. In nucleotides, the CDR3 is TGTGCCAGCACCTTGGGGGGCCCGAACACCGGGGAGCTGTTTTTT.

CDR3 in amino acids: CASSFSPGRGADTQYF. The DNA of the CDR3 is TGTGCCAGCAGCTTCAGTCCCGGGAGAGGGGCAGATACGCAGTATTTT. The chain carries TRBV11-1 and TRBJ2-3, with D possibly TRBD2 on 6 matching bases. CDR1 is SGHAT, CDR2 FQDESV, per germline (reference sequence). Trimming stripped 3 bases from V and 4 bases from J, with 17 bases between. There are 16 residues in the CDR3.

The chain links TRBV28 to TRBJ2-5, with 10 bases aligning to TRBD2. The CDR3 contains 14 residues. The V gene end was trimmed by 3 bases and the J gene end by 5 bases; junction bases not matched to a gene: 3. Germline V gene sequence: CDR1 MDHEN, CDR2 SYDVKM. The CDR3 spells CASSFTSGVETQYF. The CDR3 bases are TGTGCCAGCAGTTTTACTAGCGGGGTGGAGACCCAGTACTTC.

This clonotype was counted a few times. The CDR3 DNA is TGCAGTGCTAGAGATAGGGCCGAGCAGTTCTTC. Translating gives CSARDRAEQFF. This chain connects TRBV20-1 to TRBJ2-1; D call uncertain. This CDR3 comprises 11 residues. V lost 0 bases and J 10 bases, leaving 7 bases between the germline ends. Germline CDR1 and CDR2: DFQATT and SNEGSKA (reference sequence).

This clonotype was seen more than once but under ten times. The chain joins TRBV10-3 to TRBJ2-5; D might be TRBD1 (6 bases). This CDR3 spans 12 amino acids. Germline CDR1 is ENHRY and CDR2 is SYGVKD. Trimming took 10 bases from V and 6 from J, leaving 15 bases between them. CDR3 coding DNA: TGTGCCACCGGGGCAGGGGAAAAGACCCAGTACTTC. It encodes CATGAGEKTQYF.